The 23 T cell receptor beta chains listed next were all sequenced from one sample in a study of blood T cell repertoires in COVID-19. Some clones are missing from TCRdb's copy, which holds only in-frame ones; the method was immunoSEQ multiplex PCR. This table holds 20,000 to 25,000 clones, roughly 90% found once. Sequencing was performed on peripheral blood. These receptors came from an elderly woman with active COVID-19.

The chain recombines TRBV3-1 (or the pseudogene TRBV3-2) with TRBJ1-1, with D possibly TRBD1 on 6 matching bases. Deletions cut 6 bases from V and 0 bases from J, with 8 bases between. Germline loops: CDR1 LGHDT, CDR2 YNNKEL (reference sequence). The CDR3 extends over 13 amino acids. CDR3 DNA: TGTGCCAGCAGACAGGGAATGAACACTGAAGCTTTCTTT. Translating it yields CASRQGMNTEAFF.

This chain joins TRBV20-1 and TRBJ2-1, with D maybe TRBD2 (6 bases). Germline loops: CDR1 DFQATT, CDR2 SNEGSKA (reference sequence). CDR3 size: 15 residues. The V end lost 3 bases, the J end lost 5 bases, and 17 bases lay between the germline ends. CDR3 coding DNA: TGCAGTGCTAGTAGGGGCGGGACTGTCGACAATGAGCAGTTCTTC. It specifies CSASRGGTVDNEQFF.

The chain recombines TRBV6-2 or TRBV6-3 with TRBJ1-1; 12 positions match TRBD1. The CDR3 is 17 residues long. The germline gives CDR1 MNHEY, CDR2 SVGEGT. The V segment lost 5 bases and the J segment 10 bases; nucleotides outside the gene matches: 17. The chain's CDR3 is CASSPPRDRGRFQRAFF. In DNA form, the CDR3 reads TGTGCCAGCAGTCCCCCCCGGGACAGGGGGCGTTTTCAACGAGCTTTCTTT.

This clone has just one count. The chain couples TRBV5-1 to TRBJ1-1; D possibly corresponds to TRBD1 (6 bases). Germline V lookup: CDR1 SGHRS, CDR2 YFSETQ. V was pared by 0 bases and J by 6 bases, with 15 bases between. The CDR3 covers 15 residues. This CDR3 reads CASSLGDIWTAEAFF. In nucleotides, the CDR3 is TGCGCCAGCAGCTTGGGGGACATTTGGACTGCTGAAGCTTTCTTT.

CDR3 sequence (DNA): TGTGCCAGCAGGGCTCGGGACACAGAGACCCAGTACTTC. It yields the protein CASRARDTETQYF. The chain employs TRBV5-8 and TRBJ2-5, with D perhaps TRBD1 (6 bases). The CDR3 is made up of 13 amino acids. V shed 5 bases and J shed 4 bases, with 12 bases lying between them. Germline assignment: CDR1 SGHTS and CDR2 YDEGEE. The whole variable domain, filled in from reference TRBV5-8 and TRBJ2-5, reads EAGVTQSPTHLIKTRGQQATLRCSPISGHTSVYWYQQALGLGLQFLLWYDEGEERNRGNFPPRFSGRQFPNYSSELNVNALELEDSALYLCASRARDTETQYFGPGTRLLVL.

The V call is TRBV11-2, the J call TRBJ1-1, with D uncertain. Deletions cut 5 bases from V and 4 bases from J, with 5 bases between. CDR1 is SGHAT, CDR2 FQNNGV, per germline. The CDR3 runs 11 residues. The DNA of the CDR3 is TGTGCCAGCAGCCCATCCACTGAAGCTTTCTTT. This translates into CASSPSTEAFF.

The CDR3 is CASSSGLHNEQFF. DNA of the CDR3: TGTGCCAGCAGCTCGGGACTCCACAATGAGCAGTTCTTC. The V call is TRBV11-2, the J call TRBJ2-1, with D possibly being TRBD2 (6 bases). The CDR3 runs to 13 residues. In germline, CDR1 is SGHAT, CDR2 FQNNGV. The germline V and J ends were trimmed by 4 bases and 5 bases, with 9 bases remaining between them. The whole variable domain, filled in from reference TRBV11-2 and TRBJ2-1, reads EAGVAQSPRYKIIEKRQSVAFWCNPISGHATLYWYQQILGQGPKLLIQFQNNGVVDDSQLPKDRFSAERLKGVDSTLKIQPAKLEDSAVYLCASSSGLHNEQFFGPGTRLTVL.

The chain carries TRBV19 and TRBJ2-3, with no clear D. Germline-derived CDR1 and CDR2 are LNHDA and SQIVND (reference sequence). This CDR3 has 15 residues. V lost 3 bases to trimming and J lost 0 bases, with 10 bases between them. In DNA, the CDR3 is TGTGCCAGTAGTATTAGCCGCCTCAGCACAGATACGCAGTATTTT. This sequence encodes CASSISRLSTDTQYF.

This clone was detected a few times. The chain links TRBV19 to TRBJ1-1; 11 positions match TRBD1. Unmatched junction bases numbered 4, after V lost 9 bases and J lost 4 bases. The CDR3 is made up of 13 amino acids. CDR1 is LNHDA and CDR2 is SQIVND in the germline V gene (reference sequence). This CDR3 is CASAGTGGTEAFF. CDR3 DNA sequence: TGTGCCAGCGCCGGGACAGGGGGCACTGAAGCTTTCTTT.

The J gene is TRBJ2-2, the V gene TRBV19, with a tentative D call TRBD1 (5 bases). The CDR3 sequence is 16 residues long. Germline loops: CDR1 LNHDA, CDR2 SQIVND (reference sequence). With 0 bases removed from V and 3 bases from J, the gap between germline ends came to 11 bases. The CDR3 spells CASSIEGAVDTGELFF. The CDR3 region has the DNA TGTGCCAGTAGTATAGAAGGGGCAGTGGACACCGGGGAGCTGTTTTTT.

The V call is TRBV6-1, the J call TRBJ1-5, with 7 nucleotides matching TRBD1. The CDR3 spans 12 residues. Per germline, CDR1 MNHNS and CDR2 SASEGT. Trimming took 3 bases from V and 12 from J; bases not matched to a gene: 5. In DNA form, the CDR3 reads TGTGCCAGCAGTGAGGGGCAGGGGGGCCAGCATTTT. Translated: CASSEGQGGQHF.

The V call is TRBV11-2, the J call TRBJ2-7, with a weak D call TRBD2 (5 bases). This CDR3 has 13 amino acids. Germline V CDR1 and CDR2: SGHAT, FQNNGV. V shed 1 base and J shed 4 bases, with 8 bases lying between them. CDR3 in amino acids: CASSLGAGYEQYF. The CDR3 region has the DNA TGTGCCAGCAGCTTAGGCGCGGGTTACGAGCAGTACTTC.

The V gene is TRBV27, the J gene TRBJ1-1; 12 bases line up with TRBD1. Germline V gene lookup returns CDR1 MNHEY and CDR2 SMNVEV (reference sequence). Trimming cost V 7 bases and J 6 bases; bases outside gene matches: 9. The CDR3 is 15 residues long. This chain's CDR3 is CASIGTGGRGAEAFF. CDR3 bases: TGTGCCAGCATAGGGACAGGGGGCCGGGGGGCTGAAGCTTTCTTT.

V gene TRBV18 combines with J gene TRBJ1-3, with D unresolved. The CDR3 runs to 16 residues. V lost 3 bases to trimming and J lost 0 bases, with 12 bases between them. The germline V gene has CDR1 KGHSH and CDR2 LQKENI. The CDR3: CASSPTQTSSGNTIYF. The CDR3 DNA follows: TGTGCCAGCTCACCTACACAGACGAGCTCTGGAAACACCATATATTTT.

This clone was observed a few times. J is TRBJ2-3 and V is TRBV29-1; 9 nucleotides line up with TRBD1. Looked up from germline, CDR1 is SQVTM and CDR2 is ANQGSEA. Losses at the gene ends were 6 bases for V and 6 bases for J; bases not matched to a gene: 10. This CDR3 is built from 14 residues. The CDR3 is CSVADRGSLDTQYF. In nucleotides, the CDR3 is TGCAGCGTGGCAGACAGGGGGTCCTTGGATACGCAGTATTTT.

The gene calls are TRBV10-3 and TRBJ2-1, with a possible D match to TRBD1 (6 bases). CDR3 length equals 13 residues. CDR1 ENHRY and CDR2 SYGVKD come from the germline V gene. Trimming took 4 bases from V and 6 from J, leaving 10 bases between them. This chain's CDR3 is CAISVGQTNEQFF. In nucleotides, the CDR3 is TGTGCCATCAGTGTCGGACAGACCAATGAGCAGTTCTTC.

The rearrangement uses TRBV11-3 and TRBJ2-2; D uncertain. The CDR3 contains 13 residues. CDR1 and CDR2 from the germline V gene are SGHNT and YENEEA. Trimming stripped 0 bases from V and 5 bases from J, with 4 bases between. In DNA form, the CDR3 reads TGTGCCAGCAGCTTAGACGGGACCGGGGAGCTGTTTTTT. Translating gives CASSLDGTGELFF. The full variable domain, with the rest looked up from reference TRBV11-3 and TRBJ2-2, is EAGVVQSPRYKIIEKKQPVAFWCNPISGHNTLYWYLQNLGQGPELLIRYENEEAVDDSQLPKDRFSAERLKGVDSTLKIQPAELGDSAVYLCASSLDGTGELFFGEGSRLTVL.

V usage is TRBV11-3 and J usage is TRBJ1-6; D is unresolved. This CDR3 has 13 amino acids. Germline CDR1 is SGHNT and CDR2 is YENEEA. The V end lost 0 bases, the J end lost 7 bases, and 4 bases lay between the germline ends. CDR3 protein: CASSLDRNSPLHF. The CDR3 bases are TGTGCCAGCAGCTTAGACAGGAATTCACCCCTCCACTTT.

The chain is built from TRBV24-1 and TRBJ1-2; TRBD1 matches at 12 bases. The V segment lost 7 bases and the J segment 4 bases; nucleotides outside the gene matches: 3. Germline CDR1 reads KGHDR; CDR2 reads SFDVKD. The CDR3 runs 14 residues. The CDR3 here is CATSRDRGLYGYTF. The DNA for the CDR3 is TGTGCCACCAGCCGGGACAGGGGGCTCTATGGCTACACCTTC.

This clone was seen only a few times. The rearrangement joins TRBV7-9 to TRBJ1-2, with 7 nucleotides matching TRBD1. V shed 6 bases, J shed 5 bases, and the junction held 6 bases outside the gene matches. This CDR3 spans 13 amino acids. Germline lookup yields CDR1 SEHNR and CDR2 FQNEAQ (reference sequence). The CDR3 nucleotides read TGTGCCAGCAGATCCCAGGGGGTATATGGCTACACCTTC. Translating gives CASRSQGVYGYTF. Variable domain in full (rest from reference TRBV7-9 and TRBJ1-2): DTGVSQNPRHKITKRGQNVTFRCDPISEHNRLYWYRQTLGQGPEFLTYFQNEAQLEKSRLLSDRFSAERPKGSFSTLEIQRTEQGDSAMYLCASRSQGVYGYTFGSGTRLTVV.

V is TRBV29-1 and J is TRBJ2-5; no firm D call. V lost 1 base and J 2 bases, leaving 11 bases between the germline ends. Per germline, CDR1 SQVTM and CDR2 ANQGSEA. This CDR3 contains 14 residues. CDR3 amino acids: CSVEVRSLQETQYF. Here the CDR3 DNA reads TGCAGCGTTGAAGTGAGGAGCCTACAAGAGACCCAGTACTTC.

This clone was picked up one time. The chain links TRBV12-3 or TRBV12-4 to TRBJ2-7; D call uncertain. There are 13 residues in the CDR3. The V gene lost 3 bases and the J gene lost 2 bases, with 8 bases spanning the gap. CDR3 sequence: CASSLRPTYEQYF. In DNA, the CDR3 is TGTGCCAGCAGTTTGCGTCCGACCTACGAGCAGTACTTC.

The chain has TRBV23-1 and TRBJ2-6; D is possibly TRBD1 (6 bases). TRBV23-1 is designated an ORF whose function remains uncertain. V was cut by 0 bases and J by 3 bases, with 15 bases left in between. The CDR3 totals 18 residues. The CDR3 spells CASSQSGAPLVGANVLTF. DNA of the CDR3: TGCGCCAGCAGTCAATCGGGGGCCCCCCTGGTTGGGGCCAACGTCCTGACTTTC.